This passage covers 8 T cell receptor beta chains from one sample sequenced in a study of cytomegalovirus exposure and HLA in healthy donors. Here immunoSEQ multiplex PCR was the method, and the copy in TCRdb shows in-frame clones only, minus some. The sample includes some 140,000 clones, 86% seen only once; the top ten take less than 3%. The material sequenced was PBMCs. The receptors were gathered from a man younger than 35 in good health and CMV-seronegative.

V is TRBV30 and J is TRBJ2-1; maybe TRBD2 (6 bases). V was cut by 0 bases and J by 0 bases, with 15 bases left in between. Germline CDR1 GTSNPN, CDR2 SVGIG (reference sequence). The CDR3 contains 17 residues. CDR3 region: CAWSVDGRRRSYNEQFF. The CDR3 bases are TGTGCCTGGAGTGTAGATGGGAGGCGCCGCTCCTACAATGAGCAGTTCTTC. Variable domain in full (rest from reference TRBV30 and TRBJ2-1): SQTIHQWPATLVQPVGSPLSLECTVEGTSNPNLYWYRQAAGRGLQLLFYSVGIGQISSEVPQNLSASRPQDRQFILSSKKLLLSDSGFYLCAWSVDGRRRSYNEQFFGPGTRLTVL.

The gene calls are TRBV5-1 and TRBJ2-5; D is perhaps TRBD1 (5 bases). The CDR3 is 13 residues long. Germline V gene data show CDR1 as SGHRS and CDR2 as YFSETQ. The V end lost 5 bases, the J end lost 2 bases, and 10 bases lay between the germline ends. CDR3 nucleotide sequence: TGCGCCAGCAGATGGCAGGGTCAAGAGACCCAGTACTTC. This translates into CASRWQGQETQYF.

The chain uses TRBV7-2 and TRBJ1-2; D is uncertain. The CDR3 contains 15 residues. Trimming removed 5 bases at V and 1 base at J, with 14 bases between. The germline CDR1 and CDR2 sequences are SGHTA and FQGNSA. The CDR3 region is CASSPKTAVNYGYTF. The CDR3 DNA reads as TGTGCCAGCAGCCCGAAAACCGCGGTTAACTATGGCTACACCTTC.

The chain combines TRBV10-3 with TRBJ1-3; no firm D call. V was shortened by 6 bases and J by 0 bases, with 15 bases between the two germline ends. Germline CDR1 ENHRY, CDR2 SYGVKD. The CDR3 contains 16 residues. CDR3 in amino acids: CAISPGNSASGNTIYF. The CDR3 DNA follows: TGTGCCATCAGCCCCGGGAACTCAGCCTCTGGAAACACCATATATTTT.

J is TRBJ1-1 and V is TRBV11-3; TRBD1 might be the D (5 bases). CDR1 is SGHNT and CDR2 is YENEEA in the germline V gene. The CDR3 is made up of 13 amino acids. V was clipped by 5 bases and J by 5 bases, with 12 bases between them. The CDR3 reads CASSTQKGTEAFF. In DNA, the CDR3 is TGTGCCAGCAGCACCCAAAAGGGGACTGAAGCTTTCTTT.

This chain joins TRBV7-9 and TRBJ1-6, with D hard to call. The CDR3 sequence is 15 residues long. Per the germline V gene, CDR1 is SEHNR and CDR2 is FQNEAQ (reference sequence). The V end lost 5 bases, the J end lost 5 bases, and 13 bases lay between the germline ends. CDR3 sequence (DNA): TGTGCCAGCAGCCCCCGCCGAGAGGATAATTCACCCCTCCACTTT. Protein product: CASSPRREDNSPLHF.

J is TRBJ2-7 and V is TRBV28; a possible D gene is TRBD2 (5 bases). Per the germline V gene, CDR1 is MDHEN and CDR2 is SYDVKM. V was shortened by 8 bases and J by 1 base, with 12 bases between the two germline ends. The length of the CDR3 is 13 residues. CDR3 coding DNA: TGTGCCAGCGAAAGACCGGGATCCTACGAGCAGTACTTC. Translation gives CASERPGSYEQYF.

V and J are TRBV11-2 and TRBJ2-1, with unresolved D. The V gene's germline CDR1 is SGHAT and CDR2 FQNNGV. The CDR3 is made up of 13 amino acids. Trimming pared 3 bases from V and 6 bases from J, leaving 9 bases between. In DNA, the CDR3 is TGTGCCAGCAGCTTTTTTGCGTCCAATGAGCAGTTCTTC. Translation: CASSFFASNEQFF.